These 8 T cell receptor beta chains share one sample of origin, sequenced in a study of blood T cell repertoires in COVID-19. Using immunoSEQ multiplex PCR, the repertoire was profiled, and TCRdb retains in-frame clones only, with some absent. This sample carries under 75,000 clones, around 67% of them seen once, and the ten largest clones take more than 15%. Sequences were obtained from peripheral blood. The source is a woman aged 45-59 years with active or convalescent COVID-19.

V gene TRBV18 combines with J gene TRBJ2-3; possible D gene TRBD2, 6 bases. Trimming cost V 3 bases and J 3 bases, with 13 bases left between them. The CDR3 has 15 residues. Germline CDR1 is KGHSH and CDR2 is LQKENI. CDR3 amino acids: CASSPWRDGTDTQYF. For the CDR3, the DNA is TGTGCCAGCTCACCGTGGAGGGACGGGACAGATACGCAGTATTTT.

This chain links TRBV6-5 with TRBJ2-2; maybe TRBD2 (6 bases). CDR1 is MNHEY and CDR2 is SVGAGI in the germline V gene. The CDR3 loop spans 15 amino acids. V shed 0 bases and J shed 6 bases, with 11 bases lying between them. The CDR3 loop is CASSYSTRRPGELFF. DNA of the CDR3: TGTGCCAGCAGTTACTCGACTAGGCGACCCGGGGAGCTGTTTTTT.

CDR3 sequence (DNA): TGTGCCAGCAGCCAAGATCTGGCAGGGGGCTCCTACGAGCAGTACTTC. Translation gives CASSQDLAGGSYEQYF. The chain employs TRBV4-2 and TRBJ2-7, with 7 bases aligning to TRBD1. Losses at the gene ends were 0 bases for V and 0 bases for J; bases not matched to a gene: 5. The CDR3 has 16 residues. Germline V gene sequence: CDR1 LGHNA, CDR2 YNFKEQ.

The V and J genes are TRBV10-3 and TRBJ2-3; D is possibly TRBD2 (6 bases). This CDR3 comprises 18 residues. The ends were cut back, 0 bases at V and 2 bases at J, with 18 bases in the middle. Germline CDR1 ENHRY, CDR2 SYGVKD. CDR3 sequence reads: CAISESSPGRGLTDTQYF. CDR3 sequence (DNA): TGTGCCATCAGTGAGTCGTCCCCGGGGCGGGGCCTCACAGATACGCAGTATTTT.

This clone was picked up one time. This chain uses TRBV19 with TRBJ2-7; 9 bases match TRBD1. CDR1 is LNHDA, CDR2 SQIVND, per germline (reference sequence). The CDR3 is made up of 14 amino acids. V lost 5 bases, J lost 4 bases, and 6 bases stayed unmatched. CDR3 in amino acids: CASSPQGAIYEQYF. CDR3 in DNA: TGTGCCAGTAGTCCACAGGGGGCTATTTACGAGCAGTACTTC.

V and J are TRBV5-5 and TRBJ2-7; 7 bases fit TRBD2. V shed 4 bases, J shed 4 bases, and the junction held 2 bases outside the gene matches. Germline-derived CDR1 and CDR2 are SGHKS and YYEKEE (reference sequence). The CDR3 spans 12 residues. For the CDR3, the DNA is TGTGCCAGCAGCCGGGGGGAGTACGAGCAGTACTTC. This sequence encodes CASSRGEYEQYF.

The V and J genes are TRBV5-1 and TRBJ2-3; D perhaps matches TRBD1 (7 bases). Per the germline V gene, CDR1 is SGHRS and CDR2 is YFSETQ. The CDR3 spans 17 residues. V lost 0 bases and J lost 4, with 18 bases in between. The CDR3 nucleotides are TGCGCCAGCAGCTTGGTCAGGGGGGACTTTGGTGCAGATACGCAGTATTTT. It is translated as CASSLVRGDFGADTQYF.

The chain joins TRBV27 to TRBJ1-4, with D possibly being TRBD1 (6 bases). Germline CDR1 reads MNHEY; CDR2 reads SMNVEV (reference sequence). This CDR3 contains 14 residues. V shed 3 bases and J shed 4 bases, with 9 bases lying between them. The CDR3 coding sequence is TGTGCCAGCAGTTTCAGGGGTGGTAATGAAAAACTGTTTTTT. Protein product: CASSFRGGNEKLFF.